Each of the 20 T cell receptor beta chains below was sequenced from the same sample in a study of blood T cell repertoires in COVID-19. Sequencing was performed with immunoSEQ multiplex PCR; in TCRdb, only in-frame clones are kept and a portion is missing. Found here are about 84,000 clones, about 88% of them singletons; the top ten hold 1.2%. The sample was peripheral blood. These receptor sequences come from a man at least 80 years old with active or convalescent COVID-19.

CDR3 protein: CAISDSSGNTIYF. For the CDR3, the DNA is TGTGCCATCAGTGACAGCTCTGGAAACACCATATATTTT. The chain has TRBV10-3 and TRBJ1-3; D remains unclear. CDR1 and CDR2 (germline): ENHRY, SYGVKD. The CDR3 is 13 amino acids. Deletions cut 3 bases from V and 0 bases from J, with 3 bases between.

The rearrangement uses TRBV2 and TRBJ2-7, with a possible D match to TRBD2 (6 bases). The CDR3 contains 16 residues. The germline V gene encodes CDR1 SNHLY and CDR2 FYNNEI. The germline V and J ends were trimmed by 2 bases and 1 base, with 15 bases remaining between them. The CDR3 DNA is TGTGCCAGCAGTGAATTCTCGGGACTCGGTTCCTACGAGCAGTACTTC. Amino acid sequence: CASSEFSGLGSYEQYF.

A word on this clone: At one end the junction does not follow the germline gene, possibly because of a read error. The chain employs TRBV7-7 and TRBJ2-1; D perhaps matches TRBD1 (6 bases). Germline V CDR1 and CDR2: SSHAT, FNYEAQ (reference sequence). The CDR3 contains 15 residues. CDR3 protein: CASSPTGKGDNEQFF. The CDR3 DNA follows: TGTGCTAGCAGCCCGACAGGAAAGGGGGACAATGAGCAGTTCTTC.

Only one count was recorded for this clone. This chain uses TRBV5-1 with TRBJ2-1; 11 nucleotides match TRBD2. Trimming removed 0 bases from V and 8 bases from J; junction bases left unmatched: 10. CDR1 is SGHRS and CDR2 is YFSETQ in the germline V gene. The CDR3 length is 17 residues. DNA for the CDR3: TGCGCCAGCAGCTTGGCCGATGGGGCTAGCGGGAGGTATGAGCAGTTCTTC. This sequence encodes CASSLADGASGRYEQFF.

CDR3 in DNA: TGTGCCAGCAGTGCCAGAAACTATGGCTACACCTTC. It encodes CASSARNYGYTF. This chain uses TRBV2 with TRBJ1-2; D call uncertain. CDR1 and CDR2 (germline): SNHLY, FYNNEI. The CDR3 is 12 residues long. Trimming pared 4 bases from V and 2 bases from J, leaving 5 bases between.

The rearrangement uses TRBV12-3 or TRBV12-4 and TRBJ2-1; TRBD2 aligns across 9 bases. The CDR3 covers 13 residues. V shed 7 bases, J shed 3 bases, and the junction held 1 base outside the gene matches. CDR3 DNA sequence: TGTGCCAGCACTAGCGGGATCTACAATGAGCAGTTCTTC. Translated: CASTSGIYNEQFF.

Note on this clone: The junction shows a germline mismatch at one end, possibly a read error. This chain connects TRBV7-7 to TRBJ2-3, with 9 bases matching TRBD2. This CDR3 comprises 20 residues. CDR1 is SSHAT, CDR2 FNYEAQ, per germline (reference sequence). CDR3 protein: CASSLRGLAGLRVGTDTQYF. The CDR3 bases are TGTGCTAGCAGCTTAAGGGGACTAGCAGGTTTGAGAGTGGGCACAGATACGCAGTATTTT.

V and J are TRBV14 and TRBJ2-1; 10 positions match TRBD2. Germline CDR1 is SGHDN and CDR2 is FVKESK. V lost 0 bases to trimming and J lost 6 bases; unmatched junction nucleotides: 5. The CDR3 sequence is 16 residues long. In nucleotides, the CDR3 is TGTGCCAGCAGCCAAGACCGGCTAGCGGGGGCCAATGAGCAGTTCTTC. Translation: CASSQDRLAGANEQFF.

CDR3 DNA: TGTGCCAGCAGCAAACAGCAACACGGACAAGAGACCCAGTACTTC. Its protein product is CASSKQQHGQETQYF. The chain joins TRBV6-5 to TRBJ2-5, with no clear D. This CDR3 is built from 15 residues. The germline V gene encodes CDR1 MNHEY and CDR2 SVGAGI. Trimming took off 6 bases at V and 2 bases at J, with 16 bases between the two ends.

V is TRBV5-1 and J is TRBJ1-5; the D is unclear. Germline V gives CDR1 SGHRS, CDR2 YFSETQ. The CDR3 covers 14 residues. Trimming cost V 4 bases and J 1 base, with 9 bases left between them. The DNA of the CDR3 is TGCGCCAGCAGCCCGGGTGCCAGCAATCAGCCCCAGCATTTT. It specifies CASSPGASNQPQHF.

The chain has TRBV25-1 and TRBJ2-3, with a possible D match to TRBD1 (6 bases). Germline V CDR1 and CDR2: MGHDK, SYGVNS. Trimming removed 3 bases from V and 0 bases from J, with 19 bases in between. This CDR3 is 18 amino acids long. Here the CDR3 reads CASSDQNPRGESTDTQYF. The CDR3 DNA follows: TGTGCCAGCAGTGATCAAAACCCCAGGGGCGAAAGCACAGATACGCAGTATTTT.

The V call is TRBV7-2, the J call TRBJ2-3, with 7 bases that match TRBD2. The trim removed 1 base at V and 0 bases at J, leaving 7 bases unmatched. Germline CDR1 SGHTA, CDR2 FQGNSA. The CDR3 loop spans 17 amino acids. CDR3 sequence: CASSLGLAESSTDTQYF. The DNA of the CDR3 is TGTGCCAGCAGCTTAGGTCTAGCGGAAAGTAGCACAGATACGCAGTATTTT.

The CDR3 region has the DNA TGTGCCAGCAGCTTGGACGGGATGCCCCAGCATTTT. It specifies CASSLDGMPQHF. The chain combines TRBV7-9 with TRBJ1-5; no clear D. V lost 3 bases and J lost 9, with 9 bases in between. CDR3 length equals 12 residues. CDR1 is SEHNR and CDR2 is FQNEAQ in the germline V gene (reference sequence).

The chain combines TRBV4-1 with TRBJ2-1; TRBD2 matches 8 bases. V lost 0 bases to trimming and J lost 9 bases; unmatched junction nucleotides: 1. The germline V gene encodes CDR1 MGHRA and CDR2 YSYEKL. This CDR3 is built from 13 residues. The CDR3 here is CASSQDRGGEQFF. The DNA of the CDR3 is TGCGCCAGCAGCCAAGATCGGGGGGGTGAGCAGTTCTTC.

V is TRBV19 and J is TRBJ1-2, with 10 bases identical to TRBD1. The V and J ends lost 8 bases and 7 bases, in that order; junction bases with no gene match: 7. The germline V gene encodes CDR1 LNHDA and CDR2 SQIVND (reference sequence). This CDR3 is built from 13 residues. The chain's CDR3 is CASSDRGDGGYTF. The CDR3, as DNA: TGTGCCAGTTCGGACAGGGGGGATGGTGGCTACACCTTC.

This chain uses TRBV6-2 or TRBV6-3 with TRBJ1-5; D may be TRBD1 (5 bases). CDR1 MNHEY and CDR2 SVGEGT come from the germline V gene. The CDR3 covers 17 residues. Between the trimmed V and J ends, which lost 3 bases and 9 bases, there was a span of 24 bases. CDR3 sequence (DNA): TGTGCCAGCAGTTATGGTGGGGTGACAGAGATTATGCGGCCCCAGCATTTT. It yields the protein CASSYGGVTEIMRPQHF.

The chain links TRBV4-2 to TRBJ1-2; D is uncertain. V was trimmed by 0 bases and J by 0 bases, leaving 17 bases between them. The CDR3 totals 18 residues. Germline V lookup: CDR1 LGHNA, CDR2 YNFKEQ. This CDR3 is CASSQEGRRGAANYGYTF. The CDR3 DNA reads TGTGCCAGCAGCCAAGAAGGAAGGCGCGGCGCGGCTAACTATGGCTACACCTTC.

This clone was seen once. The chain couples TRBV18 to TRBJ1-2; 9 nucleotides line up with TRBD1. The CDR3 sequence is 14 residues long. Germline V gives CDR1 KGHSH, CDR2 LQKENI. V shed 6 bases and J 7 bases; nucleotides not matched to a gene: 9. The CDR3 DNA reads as TGTGCCAGCTCGCCCGGGACAGGGTTTTTTGGCTACACCTTC. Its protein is CASSPGTGFFGYTF.

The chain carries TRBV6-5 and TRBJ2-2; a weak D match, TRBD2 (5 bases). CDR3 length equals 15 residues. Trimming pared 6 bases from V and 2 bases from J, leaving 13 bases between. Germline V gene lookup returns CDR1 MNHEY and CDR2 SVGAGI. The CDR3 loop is CASRWQADNTGELFF. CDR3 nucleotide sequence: TGTGCCAGCAGGTGGCAAGCGGACAACACCGGGGAGCTGTTTTTT.

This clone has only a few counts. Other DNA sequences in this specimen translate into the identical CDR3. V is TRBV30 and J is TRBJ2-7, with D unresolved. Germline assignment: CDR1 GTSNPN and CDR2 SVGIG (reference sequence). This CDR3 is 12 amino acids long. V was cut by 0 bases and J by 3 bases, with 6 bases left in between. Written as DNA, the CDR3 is TGTGCCTGGAGTGTTACGGGCTACGAGCAGTACTTC. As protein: CAWSVTGYEQYF. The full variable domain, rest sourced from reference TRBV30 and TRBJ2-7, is SQTIHQWPATLVQPVGSPLSLECTVEGTSNPNLYWYRQAAGRGLQLLFYSVGIGQISSEVPQNLSASRPQDRQFILSSKKLLLSDSGFYLCAWSVTGYEQYFGPGTRLTVT.